The clone carrying this T cell receptor beta chain was counted only a few times. Its specificity is unknown. The data derive from a study of T-cell memory formation after mild COVID-19. About the study: Most TCR clusters belonged to a single donor.

V lost 0 bases, J lost 1 base, and 9 bases lay in between. From germline, CDR1 is DFQATT and CDR2 SNEGSKA (reference sequence). This CDR3 contains 14 residues. Whole-study findings and limits: Balance between CD4 and CD8 was seen in clones contracting day 15 to 85, and a CD4+ lean was seen in later expanders. Certain responding clones were present in pre-infection memory, suggesting participation of cross-reactive memory. Contracting clones localized mainly to CM and EM when CD4+ and mainly to EMRA when CD8+.

TCRdb called the 5' RACE reads again in MiXCR, with one record for every CDR3 protein. The data show 500,000 to 650,000 distinct CDR3 sequences, about a fifth seen once. The rearrangement links TRBV20-1 to TRBJ1-1; D is undetermined. This clonotype originated in an adult woman who had mild COVID-19 (a few samples of this study predate the infection). Cell type and time point are not known. Sequenced input: PBMCs or a T cell subset sorted from them (not recorded which). The CDR3 sequence: CSARDPVANTEAFF. In DNA form, the CDR3 reads TGCAGTGCTAGAGACCCTGTTGCGAACACTGAAGCTTTCTTT.